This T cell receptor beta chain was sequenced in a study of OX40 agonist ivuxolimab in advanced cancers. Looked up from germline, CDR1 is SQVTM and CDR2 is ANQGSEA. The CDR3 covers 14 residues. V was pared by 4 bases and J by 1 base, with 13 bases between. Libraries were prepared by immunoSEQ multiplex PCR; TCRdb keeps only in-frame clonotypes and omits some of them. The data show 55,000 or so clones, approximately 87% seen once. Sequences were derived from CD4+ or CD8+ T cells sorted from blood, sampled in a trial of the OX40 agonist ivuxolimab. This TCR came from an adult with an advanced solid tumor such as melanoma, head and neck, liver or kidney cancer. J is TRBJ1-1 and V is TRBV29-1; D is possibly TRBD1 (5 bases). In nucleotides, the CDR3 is TGCAGCGTTGGTGGCCAGGGAGGGAACACTGAAGCTTTCTTT. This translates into CSVGGQGGNTEAFF.